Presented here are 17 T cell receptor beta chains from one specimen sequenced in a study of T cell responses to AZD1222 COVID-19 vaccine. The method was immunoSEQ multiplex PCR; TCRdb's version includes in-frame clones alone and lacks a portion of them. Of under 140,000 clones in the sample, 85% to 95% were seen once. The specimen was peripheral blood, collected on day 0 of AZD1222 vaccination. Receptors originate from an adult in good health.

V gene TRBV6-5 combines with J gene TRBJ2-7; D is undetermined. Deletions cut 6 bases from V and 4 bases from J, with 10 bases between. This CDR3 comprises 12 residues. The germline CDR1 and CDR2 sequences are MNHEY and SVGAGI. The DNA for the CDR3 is TGTGCCAGCAGCCCATGGGGTTACGAGCAGTACTTC. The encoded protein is CASSPWGYEQYF.

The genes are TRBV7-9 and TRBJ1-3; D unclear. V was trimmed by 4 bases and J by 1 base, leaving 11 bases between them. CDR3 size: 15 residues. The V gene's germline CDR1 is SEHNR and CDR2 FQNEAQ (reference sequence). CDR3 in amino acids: CASSSASSSGNTIYF. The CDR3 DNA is TGTGCCAGCAGCTCCGCCTCTTCATCTGGAAACACCATATATTTT.

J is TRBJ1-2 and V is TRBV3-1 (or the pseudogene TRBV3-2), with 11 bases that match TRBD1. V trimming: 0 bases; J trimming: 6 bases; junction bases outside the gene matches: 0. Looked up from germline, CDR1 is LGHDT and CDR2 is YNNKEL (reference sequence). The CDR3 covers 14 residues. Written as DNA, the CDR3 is TGTGCCAGCAGCCAAGAGGGACAGGGGGATGGCTACACCTTC. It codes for CASSQEGQGDGYTF.

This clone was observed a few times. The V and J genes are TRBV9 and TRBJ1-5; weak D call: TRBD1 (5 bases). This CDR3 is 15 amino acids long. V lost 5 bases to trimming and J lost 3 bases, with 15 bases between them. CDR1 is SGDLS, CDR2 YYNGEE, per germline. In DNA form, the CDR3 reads TGTGCCAGCAGTCCTAGAGGGGACTCCAATCAGCCCCAGCATTTT. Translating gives CASSPRGDSNQPQHF.

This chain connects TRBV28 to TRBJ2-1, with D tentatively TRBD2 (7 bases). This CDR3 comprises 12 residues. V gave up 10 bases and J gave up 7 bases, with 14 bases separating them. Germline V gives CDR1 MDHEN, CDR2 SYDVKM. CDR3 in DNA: TGTGCCACGGGGGGCCGATTTAATGAGCAGTTCTTC. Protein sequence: CATGGRFNEQFF.

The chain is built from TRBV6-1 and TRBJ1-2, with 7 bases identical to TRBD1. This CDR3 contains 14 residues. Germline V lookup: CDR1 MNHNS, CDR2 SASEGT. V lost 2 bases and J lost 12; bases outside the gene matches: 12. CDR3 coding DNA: TGTGCCAGCAGTGAACGGGAGACAGGGAGGGGAGACACCTTC. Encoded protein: CASSERETGRGDTF.

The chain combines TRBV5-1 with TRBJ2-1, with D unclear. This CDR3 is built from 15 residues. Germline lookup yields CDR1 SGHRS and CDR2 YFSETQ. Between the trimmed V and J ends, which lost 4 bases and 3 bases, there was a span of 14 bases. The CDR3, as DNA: TGCGCCAGCAGCCCAAACCAACGGATCTACAATGAGCAGTTCTTC. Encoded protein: CASSPNQRIYNEQFF. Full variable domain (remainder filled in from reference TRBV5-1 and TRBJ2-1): KAGVTQTPRYLIKTRGQQVTLSCSPISGHRSVSWYQQTPGQGLQFLFEYFSETQRNKGNFPGRFSGRQFSNSRSEMNVSTLELGDSALYLCASSPNQRIYNEQFFGPGTRLTVL.

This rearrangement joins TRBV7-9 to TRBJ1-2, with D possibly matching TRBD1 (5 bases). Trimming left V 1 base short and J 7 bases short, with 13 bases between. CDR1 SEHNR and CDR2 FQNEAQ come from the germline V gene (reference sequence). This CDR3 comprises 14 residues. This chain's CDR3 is CASSLVGRDSGYTF. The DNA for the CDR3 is TGTGCCAGCAGCTTAGTAGGCAGGGACTCTGGCTACACCTTC.

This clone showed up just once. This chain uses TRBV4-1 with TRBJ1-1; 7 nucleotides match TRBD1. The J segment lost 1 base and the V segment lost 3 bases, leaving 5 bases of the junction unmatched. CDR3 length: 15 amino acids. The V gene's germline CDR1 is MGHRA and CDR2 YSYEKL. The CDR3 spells CASSQKGQQNTEAFF. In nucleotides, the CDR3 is TGCGCCAGCAGCCAGAAGGGACAGCAGAACACTGAAGCTTTCTTT.

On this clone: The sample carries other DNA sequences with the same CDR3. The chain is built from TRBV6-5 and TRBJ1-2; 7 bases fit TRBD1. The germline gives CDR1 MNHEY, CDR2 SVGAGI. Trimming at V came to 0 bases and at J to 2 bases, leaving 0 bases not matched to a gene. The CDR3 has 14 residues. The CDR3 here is CASSYSTGNYGYTF. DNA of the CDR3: TGTGCCAGCAGTTACTCGACAGGGAACTATGGCTACACCTTC.

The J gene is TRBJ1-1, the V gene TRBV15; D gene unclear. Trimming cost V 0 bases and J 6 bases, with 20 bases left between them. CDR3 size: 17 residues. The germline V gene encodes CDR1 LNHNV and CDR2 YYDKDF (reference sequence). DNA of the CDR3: TGTGCCACCAGCAGAGAAGGGATAACTTCCTCTTATGCTGAAGCTTTCTTT. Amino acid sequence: CATSREGITSSYAEAFF.

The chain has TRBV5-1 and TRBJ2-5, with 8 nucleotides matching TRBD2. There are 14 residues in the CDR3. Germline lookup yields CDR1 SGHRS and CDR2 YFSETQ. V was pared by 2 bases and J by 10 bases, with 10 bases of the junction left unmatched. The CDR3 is CASSFGGGPSVQYF. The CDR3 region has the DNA TGCGCCAGCAGCTTCGGCGGGGGGCCCTCGGTCCAGTACTTC.

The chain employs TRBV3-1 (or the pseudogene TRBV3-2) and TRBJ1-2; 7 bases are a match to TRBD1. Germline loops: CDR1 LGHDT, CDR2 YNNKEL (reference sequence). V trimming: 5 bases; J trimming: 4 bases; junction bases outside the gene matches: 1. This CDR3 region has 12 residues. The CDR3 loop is CASSGTVYGYTF. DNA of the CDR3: TGTGCCAGCAGCGGGACAGTCTATGGCTACACCTTC.

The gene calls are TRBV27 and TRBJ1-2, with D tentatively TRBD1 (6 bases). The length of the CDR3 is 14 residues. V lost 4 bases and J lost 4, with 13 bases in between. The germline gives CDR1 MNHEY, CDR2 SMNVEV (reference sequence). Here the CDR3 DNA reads TGTGCCAGCAGTTGGAACAGGGAAAGCTATGGCTACACCTTC. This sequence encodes CASSWNRESYGYTF.

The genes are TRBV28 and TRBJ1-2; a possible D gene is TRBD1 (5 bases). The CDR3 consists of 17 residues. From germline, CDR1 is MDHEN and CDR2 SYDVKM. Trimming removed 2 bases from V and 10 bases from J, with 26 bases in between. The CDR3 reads CASSLTLGAAAMEDYTF. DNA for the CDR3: TGTGCCAGCAGTTTAACTTTAGGGGCCGCGGCAATGGAGGACTACACCTTC.

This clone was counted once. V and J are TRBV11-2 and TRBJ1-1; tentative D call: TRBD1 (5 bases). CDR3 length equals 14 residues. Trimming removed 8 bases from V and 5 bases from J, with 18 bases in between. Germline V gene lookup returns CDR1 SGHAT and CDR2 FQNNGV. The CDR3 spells CASLPDGGWTEAFF. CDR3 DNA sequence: TGTGCCAGCCTACCTGACGGGGGTTGGACTGAAGCTTTCTTT.

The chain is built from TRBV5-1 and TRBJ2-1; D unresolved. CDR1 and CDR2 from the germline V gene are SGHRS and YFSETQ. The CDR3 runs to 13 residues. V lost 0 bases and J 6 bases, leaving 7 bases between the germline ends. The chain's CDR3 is CASSLGHRNEQFF. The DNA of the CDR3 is TGCGCCAGCAGCTTGGGACACCGCAATGAGCAGTTCTTC.